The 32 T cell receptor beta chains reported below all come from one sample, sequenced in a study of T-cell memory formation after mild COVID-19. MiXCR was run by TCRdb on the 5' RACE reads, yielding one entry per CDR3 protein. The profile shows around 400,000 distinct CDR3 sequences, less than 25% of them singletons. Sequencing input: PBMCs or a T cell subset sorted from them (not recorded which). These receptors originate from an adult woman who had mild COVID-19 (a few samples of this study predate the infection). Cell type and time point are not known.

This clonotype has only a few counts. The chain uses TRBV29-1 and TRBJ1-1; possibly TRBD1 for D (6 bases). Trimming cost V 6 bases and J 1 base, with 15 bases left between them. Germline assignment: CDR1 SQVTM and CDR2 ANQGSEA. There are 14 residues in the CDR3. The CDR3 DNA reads TGCAGCGTGAGCACAGGGTTAAAGAACACTGAAGCTTTCTTT. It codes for CSVSTGLKNTEAFF.

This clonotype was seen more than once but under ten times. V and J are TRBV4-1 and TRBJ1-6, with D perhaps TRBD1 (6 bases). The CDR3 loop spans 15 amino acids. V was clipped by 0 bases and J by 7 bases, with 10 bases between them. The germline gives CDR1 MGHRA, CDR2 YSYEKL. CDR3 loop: CASSQDVGGNSPLHF. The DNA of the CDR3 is TGCGCCAGCAGCCAAGATGTTGGGGGCAATTCACCCCTCCACTTT.

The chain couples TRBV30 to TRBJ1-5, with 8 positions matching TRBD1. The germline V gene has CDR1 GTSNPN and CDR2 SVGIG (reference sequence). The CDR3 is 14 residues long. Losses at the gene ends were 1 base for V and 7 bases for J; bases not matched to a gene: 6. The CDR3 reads CAWSASDRGQPQHF. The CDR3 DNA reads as TGTGCCTGGAGTGCCTCCGACAGGGGACAGCCCCAGCATTTT.

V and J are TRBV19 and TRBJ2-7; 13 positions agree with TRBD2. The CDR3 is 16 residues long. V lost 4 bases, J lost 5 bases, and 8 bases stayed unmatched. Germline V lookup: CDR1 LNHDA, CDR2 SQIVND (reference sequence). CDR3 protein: CASSSRTSGSSNEQYF. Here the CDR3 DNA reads TGTGCCAGTAGTAGCCGGACTAGCGGGAGTTCTAACGAGCAGTACTTC.

The CDR3: CASSPNSGAGNTIYF. In DNA form, the CDR3 reads TGTGCCAGCAGCCCGAACTCTGGGGCTGGAAACACCATATATTTT. The chain uses TRBV7-6 and TRBJ1-3; no clear D gene. This CDR3 region has 15 residues. The ends were cut back, 5 bases at V and 2 bases at J, with 13 bases in the middle. The germline V gene encodes CDR1 SGHVS and CDR2 FNYEAQ.

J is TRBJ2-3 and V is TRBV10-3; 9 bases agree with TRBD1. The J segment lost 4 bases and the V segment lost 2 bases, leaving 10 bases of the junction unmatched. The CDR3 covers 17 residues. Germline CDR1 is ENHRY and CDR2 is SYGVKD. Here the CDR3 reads CAISEVWGQGSADTQYF. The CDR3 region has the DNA TGTGCCATCAGTGAGGTATGGGGACAGGGATCGGCAGATACGCAGTATTTT.

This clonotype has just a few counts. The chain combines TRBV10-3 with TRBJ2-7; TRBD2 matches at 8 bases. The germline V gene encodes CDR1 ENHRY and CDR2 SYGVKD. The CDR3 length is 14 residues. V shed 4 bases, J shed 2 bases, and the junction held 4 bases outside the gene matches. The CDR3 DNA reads TGTGCCATCAGTGCAACTAGCGGAGCCTACGAGCAGTACTTC. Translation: CAISATSGAYEQYF.

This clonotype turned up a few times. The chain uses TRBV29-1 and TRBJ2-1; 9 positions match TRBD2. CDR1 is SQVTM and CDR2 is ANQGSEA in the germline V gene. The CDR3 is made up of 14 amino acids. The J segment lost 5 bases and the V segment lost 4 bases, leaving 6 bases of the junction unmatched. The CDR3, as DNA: TGCAGCGTTGTTGCGGGAGGGGTAAACAATGAGCAGTTCTTC. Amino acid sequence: CSVVAGGVNNEQFF.

CDR3 bases: TGTGCCAGCAGCGCCCGGGACAGGGCAGGGGACGAGCAGTACTTC. The encoded protein is CASSARDRAGDEQYF. The chain is built from TRBV9 and TRBJ2-7, with 9 bases that match TRBD1. Germline CDR1 and CDR2: SGDLS and YYNGEE. The CDR3 is made up of 15 amino acids. With 3 bases clipped from V and 5 bases from J, the junction kept 9 bases outside the gene matches.

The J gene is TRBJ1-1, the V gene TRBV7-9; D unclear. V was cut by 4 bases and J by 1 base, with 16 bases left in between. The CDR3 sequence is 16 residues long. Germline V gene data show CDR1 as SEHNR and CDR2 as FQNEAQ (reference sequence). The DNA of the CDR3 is TGTGCCAGCAGCTCTGGTCGGAACCTAAGGAACACTGAAGCTTTCTTT. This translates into CASSSGRNLRNTEAFF.

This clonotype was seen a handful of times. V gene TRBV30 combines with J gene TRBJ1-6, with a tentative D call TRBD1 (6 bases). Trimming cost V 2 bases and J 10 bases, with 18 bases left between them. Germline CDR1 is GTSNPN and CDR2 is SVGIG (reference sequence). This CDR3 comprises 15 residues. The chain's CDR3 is CAWSRLGAAQSPLHF. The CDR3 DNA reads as TGTGCCTGGAGTAGGCTGGGGGCGGCCCAATCACCCCTCCACTTT.

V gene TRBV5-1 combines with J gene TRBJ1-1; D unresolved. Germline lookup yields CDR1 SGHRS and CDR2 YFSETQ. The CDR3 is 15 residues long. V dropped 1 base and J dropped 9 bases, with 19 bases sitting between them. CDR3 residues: CASSLPDYVRDQAFF. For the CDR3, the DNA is TGCGCCAGCAGCTTGCCTGACTACGTTCGAGATCAAGCTTTCTTT.

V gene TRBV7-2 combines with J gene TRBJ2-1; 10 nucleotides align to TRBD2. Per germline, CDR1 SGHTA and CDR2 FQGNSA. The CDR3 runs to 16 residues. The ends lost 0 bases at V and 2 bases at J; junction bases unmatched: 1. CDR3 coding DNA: TGTGCCAGCAGCTTAGCGACTAGCGGGCCCTACAATGAGCAGTTCTTC. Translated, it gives CASSLATSGPYNEQFF.

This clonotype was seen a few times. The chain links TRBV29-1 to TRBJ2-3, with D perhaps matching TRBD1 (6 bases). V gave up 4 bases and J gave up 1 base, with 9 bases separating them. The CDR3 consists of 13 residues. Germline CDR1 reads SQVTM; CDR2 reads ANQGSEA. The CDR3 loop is CSVGPGGTDTQYF. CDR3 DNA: TGCAGCGTTGGGCCAGGGGGCACAGATACGCAGTATTTT.

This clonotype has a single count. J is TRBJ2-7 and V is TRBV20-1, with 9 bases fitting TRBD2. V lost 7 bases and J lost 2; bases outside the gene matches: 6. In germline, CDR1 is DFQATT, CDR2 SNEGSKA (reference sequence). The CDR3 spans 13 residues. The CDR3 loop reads CSGASGDPYEQYF. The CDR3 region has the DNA TGCAGTGGGGCTAGCGGGGACCCCTACGAGCAGTACTTC.

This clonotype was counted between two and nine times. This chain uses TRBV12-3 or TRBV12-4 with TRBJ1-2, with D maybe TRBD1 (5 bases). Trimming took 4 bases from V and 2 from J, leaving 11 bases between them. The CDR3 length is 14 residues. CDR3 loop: CASSSGVSNYGYTF. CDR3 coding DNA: TGTGCCAGCAGTTCGGGGGTATCCAACTATGGCTACACCTTC.

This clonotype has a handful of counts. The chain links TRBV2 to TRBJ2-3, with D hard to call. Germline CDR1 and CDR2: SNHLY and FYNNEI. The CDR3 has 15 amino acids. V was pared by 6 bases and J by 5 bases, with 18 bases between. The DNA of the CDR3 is TGTGCCAGCAGAGCCGATGCACCCCGGATAGATACGCAGTATTTT. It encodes CASRADAPRIDTQYF.

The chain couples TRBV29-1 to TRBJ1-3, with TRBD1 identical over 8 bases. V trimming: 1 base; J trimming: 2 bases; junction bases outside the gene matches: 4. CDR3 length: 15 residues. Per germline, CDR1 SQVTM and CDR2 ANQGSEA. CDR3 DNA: TGCAGCGTTGAAGCACAGGGGGGAACTGGAAACACCATATATTTT. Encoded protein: CSVEAQGGTGNTIYF.

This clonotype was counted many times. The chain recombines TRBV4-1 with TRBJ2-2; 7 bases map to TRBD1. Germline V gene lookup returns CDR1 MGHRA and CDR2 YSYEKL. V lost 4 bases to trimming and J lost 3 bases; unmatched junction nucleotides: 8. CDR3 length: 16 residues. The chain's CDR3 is CASSLRGSSDTGELFF. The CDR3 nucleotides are TGCGCCAGCAGCCTCAGGGGGTCTTCCGACACCGGGGAGCTGTTTTTT.

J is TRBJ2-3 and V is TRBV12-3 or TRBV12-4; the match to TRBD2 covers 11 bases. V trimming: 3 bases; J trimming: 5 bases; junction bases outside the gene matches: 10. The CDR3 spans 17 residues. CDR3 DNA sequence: TGTGCCAGCAGTTTCCCTTCCGGGACTAGCGGCCGAGATACGCAGTATTTT. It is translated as CASSFPSGTSGRDTQYF.

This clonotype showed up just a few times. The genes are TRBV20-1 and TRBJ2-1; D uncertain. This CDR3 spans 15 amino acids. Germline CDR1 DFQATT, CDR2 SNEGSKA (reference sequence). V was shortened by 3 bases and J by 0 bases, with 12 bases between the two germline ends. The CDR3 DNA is TGCAGTGCTAGTGACGGCAGATACTCCTACAATGAGCAGTTCTTC. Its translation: CSASDGRYSYNEQFF.

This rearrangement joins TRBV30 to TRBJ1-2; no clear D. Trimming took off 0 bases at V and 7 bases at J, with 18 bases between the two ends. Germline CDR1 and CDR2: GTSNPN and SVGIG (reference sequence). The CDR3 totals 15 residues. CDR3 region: CAWSVHGLRGSGYTF. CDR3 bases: TGTGCCTGGAGTGTCCATGGACTCCGGGGTAGTGGCTACACCTTC.

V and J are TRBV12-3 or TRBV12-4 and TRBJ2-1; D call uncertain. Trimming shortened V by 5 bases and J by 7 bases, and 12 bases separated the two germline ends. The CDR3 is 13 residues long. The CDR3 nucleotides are TGTGCCAGCAGTCCCCTTGAAGGTAATGAGCAGTTCTTC. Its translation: CASSPLEGNEQFF.

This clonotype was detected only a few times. The CDR3 coding sequence is TGTGCCAGCACCAATACCGGGACTAGCGATCGTTCCTACAATGAGCAGTTCTTC. This translates into CASTNTGTSDRSYNEQFF. J is TRBJ2-1 and V is TRBV9, with 10 bases identical to TRBD2. The CDR3 is 18 amino acids. CDR1 is SGDLS and CDR2 is YYNGEE in the germline V gene. V shed 6 bases, J shed 1 base, and the junction held 13 bases outside the gene matches.

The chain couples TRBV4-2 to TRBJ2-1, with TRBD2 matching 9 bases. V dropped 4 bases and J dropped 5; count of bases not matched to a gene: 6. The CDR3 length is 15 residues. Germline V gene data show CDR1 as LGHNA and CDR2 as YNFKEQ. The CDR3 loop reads CASSPGLAGHNEQFF. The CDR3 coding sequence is TGTGCCAGCAGCCCGGGACTAGCCGGACACAATGAGCAGTTCTTC.

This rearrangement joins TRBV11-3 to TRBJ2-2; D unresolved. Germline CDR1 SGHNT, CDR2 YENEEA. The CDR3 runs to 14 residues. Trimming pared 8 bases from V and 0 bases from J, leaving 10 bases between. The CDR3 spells CASSPPANTGELFF. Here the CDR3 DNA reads TGTGCCAGCTCCCCTCCTGCGAACACCGGGGAGCTGTTTTTT.

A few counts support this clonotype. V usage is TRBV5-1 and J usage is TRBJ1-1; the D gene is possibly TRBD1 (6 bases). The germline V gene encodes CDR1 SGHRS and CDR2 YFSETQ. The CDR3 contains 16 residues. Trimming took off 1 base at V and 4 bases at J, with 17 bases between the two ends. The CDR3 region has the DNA TGCGCCAGCAGCTTGTCGGGGGCAGGGGTCGGCACTGAAGCTTTCTTT. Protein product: CASSLSGAGVGTEAFF.

The CDR3 loop is CASSDQGGTYEQYF. The DNA for the CDR3 is TGCGCCAGCAGCGACCAGGGGGGCACCTACGAGCAGTACTTC. The chain uses TRBV5-1 and TRBJ2-7, with a tentative D call TRBD1 (7 bases). The germline V and J ends were trimmed by 4 bases and 2 bases, with 13 bases remaining between them. Germline values: CDR1 SGHRS, CDR2 YFSETQ. The length of the CDR3 is 14 residues.

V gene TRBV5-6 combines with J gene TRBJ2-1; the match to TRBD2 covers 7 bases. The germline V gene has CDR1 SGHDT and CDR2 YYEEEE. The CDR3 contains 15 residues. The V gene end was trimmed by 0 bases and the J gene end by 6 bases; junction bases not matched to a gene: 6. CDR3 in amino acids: CASSLAAGVANEQFF. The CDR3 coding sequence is TGTGCCAGCAGCTTGGCCGCGGGAGTGGCCAATGAGCAGTTCTTC.

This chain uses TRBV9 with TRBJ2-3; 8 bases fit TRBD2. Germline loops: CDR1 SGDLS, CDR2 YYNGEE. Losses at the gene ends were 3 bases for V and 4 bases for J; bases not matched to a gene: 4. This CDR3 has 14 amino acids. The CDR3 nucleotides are TGTGCCAGCAGCGGGACTAGCAGCCCAGATACGCAGTATTTT. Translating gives CASSGTSSPDTQYF.

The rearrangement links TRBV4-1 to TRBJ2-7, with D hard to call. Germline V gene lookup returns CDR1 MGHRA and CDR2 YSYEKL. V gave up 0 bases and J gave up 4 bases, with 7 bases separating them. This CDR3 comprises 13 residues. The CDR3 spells CASSQDNSYEQYF. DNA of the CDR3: TGCGCCAGCAGCCAAGATAATAGTTACGAGCAGTACTTC.

DNA for the CDR3: TGTGCCAGCAGCTTAGGCGTCGGGAGGTCCTACGAGCAGTACTTC. This encodes CASSLGVGRSYEQYF. This sequence joins TRBV7-2 and TRBJ2-7; TRBD2 aligns across 7 bases. Germline lookup yields CDR1 SGHTA and CDR2 FQGNSA. The J segment lost 1 base and the V segment lost 1 base, leaving 4 bases of the junction unmatched. The length of the CDR3 is 15 residues. Looking up the rest from reference TRBV7-2 and TRBJ2-7 gives the full variable domain: GAGVSQSPSNKVTEKGKDVELRCDPISGHTALYWYRQSLGQGLEFLIYFQGNSAPDKSGLPSDRFSAERTGGSVSTLTIQRTQQEDSAVYLCASSLGVGRSYEQYFGPGTRLTVT.